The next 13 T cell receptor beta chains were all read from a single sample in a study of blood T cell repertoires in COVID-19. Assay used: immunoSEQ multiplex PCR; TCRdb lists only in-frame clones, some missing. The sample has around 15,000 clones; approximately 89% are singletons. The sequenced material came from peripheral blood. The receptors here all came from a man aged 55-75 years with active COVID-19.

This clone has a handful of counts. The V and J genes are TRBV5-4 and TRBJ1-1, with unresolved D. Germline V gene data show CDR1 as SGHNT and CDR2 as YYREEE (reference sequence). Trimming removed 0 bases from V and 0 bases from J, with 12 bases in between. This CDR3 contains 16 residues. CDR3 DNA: TGTGCCAGCAGCTTGGGTAGGCGAGAGGTGAACACTGAAGCTTTCTTT. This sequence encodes CASSLGRREVNTEAFF. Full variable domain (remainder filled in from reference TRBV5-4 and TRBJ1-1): ETGVTQSPTHLIKTRGQQVTLRCSSQSGHNTVSWYQQALGQGPQFIFQYYREEENGRGNFPPRFSGLQFPNYSSELNVNALELDDSALYLCASSLGRREVNTEAFFGQGTRLTVV.

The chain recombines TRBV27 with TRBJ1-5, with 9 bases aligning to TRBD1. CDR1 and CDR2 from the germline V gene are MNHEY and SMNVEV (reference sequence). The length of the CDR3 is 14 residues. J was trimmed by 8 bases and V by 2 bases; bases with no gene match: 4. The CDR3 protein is CASSLGQGREPQHF. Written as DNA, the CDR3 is TGTGCCAGCAGTTTAGGACAGGGGAGGGAGCCCCAGCATTTT.

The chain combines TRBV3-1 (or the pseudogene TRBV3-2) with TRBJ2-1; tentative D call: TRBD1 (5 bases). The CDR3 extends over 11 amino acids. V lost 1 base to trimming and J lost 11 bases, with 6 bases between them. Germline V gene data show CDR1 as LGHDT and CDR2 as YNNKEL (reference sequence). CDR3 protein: CASSQGTKQFF. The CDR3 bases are TGTGCCAGCAGCCAAGGGACAAAGCAGTTCTTC.

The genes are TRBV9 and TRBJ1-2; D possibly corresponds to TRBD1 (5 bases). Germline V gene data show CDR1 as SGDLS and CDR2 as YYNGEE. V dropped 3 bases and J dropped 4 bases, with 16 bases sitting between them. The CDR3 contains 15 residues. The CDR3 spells CASSGGPTAIYGYTF. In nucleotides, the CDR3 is TGTGCCAGCAGCGGAGGTCCGACAGCGATCTATGGCTACACCTTC.

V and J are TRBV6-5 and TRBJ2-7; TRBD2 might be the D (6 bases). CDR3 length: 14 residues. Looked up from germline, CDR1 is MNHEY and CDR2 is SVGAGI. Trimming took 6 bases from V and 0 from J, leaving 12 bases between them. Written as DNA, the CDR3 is TGTGCCAGCAGGCGGGGCGCTAGCTCCTACGAGCAGTACGTC. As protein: CASRRGASSYEQYV.

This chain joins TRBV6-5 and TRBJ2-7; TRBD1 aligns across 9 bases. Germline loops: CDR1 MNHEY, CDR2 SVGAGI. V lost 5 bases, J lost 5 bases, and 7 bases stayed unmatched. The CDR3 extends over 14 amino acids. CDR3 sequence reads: CASSPHRGLDEQYV. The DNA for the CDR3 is TGTGCCAGCAGTCCTCACAGGGGGCTGGACGAGCAGTACGTC.

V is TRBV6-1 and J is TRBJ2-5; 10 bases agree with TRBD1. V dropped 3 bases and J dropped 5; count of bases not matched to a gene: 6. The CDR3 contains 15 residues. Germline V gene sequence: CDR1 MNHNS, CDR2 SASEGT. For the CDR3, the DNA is TGTGCCAGCAGTGAGGACAGGGGGTCGATCGAGACCCAGTACTTC. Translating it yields CASSEDRGSIETQYF.

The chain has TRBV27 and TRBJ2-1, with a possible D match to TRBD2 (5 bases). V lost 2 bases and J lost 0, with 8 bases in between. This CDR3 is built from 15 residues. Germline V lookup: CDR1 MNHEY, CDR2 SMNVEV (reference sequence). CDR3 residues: CASSLRGSSYNEQFF. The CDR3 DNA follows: TGTGCCAGCAGTTTACGGGGAAGCTCCTACAATGAGCAGTTCTTC.

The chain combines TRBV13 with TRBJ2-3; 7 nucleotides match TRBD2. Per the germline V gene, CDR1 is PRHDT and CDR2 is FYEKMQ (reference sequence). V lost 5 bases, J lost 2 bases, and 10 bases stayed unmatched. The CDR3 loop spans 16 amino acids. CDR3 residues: CASSLKPGGITDTQYF. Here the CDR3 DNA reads TGTGCCAGCAGCCTAAAACCGGGGGGAATCACAGATACGCAGTATTTT. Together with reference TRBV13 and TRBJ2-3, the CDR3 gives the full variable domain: AAGVIQSPRHLIKEKRETATLKCYPIPRHDTVYWYQQGPGQDPQFLISFYEKMQSDKGSIPDRFSAQQFSDYHSELNMSSLELGDSALYFCASSLKPGGITDTQYFGPGTRLTVL.

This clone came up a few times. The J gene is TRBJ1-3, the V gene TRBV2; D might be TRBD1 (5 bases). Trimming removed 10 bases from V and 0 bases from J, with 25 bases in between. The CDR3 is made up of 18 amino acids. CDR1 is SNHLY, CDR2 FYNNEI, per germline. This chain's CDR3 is CATGAGLIRRISGNTIYF. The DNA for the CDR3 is TGTGCCACCGGAGCGGGGCTAATACGACGAATCTCTGGAAACACCATATATTTT.

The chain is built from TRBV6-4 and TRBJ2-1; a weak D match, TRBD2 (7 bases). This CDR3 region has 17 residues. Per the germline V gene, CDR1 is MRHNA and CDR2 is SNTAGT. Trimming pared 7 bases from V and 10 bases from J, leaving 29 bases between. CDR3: CASTPGEGMEPMKEQFF. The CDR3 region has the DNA TGTGCCAGCACTCCAGGGGAGGGGATGGAACCAATGAAAGAGCAGTTCTTC.

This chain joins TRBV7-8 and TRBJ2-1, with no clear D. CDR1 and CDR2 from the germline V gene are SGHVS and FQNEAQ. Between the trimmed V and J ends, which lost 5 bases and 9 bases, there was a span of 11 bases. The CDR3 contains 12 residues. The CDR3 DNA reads TGTGCCAGCAGCCCGGTGGCTAGTGAGCAGTTCTTC. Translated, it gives CASSPVASEQFF.

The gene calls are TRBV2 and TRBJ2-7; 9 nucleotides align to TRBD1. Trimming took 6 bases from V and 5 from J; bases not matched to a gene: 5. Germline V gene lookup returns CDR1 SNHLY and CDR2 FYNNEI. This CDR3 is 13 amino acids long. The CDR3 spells CASRGTGWDEQYF. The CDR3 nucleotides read TGTGCCAGCAGGGGGACAGGGTGGGACGAGCAGTACTTC.